This T cell receptor beta chain was found in a study of T cell repertoires in cytomegalovirus infection. As to this clonotype: Its cognate antigen is unknown. At one boundary the junction diverges from the germline segment, which might be a read error.

MiXCR was run by TCRdb on the reads, yielding one entry per CDR3 protein. The sample records 900,000 to 950,000 distinct CDR3 sequences, 30% to 40% being singletons. Germline-derived CDR1 and CDR2 are MNHEY and SMNVEV (reference sequence). The CDR3 consists of 13 residues. The chain carries TRBV27 and TRBJ2-1; either TRBD1 or TRBD2 may fit D (6 bases each). This clonotype was sampled from a human donor in good health (CMV status not recorded). Some clones in this sample may be carry-over from other donors' samples. Specimen: cultured CD8+ T cells from PBMCs, collected from culture after CMV antigen stimulation. DNA for the CDR3: TGTGCGAGCATGGGGGGCCCTGACAATGAGCAGTTCTTC. It specifies CASMGGPDNEQFF.